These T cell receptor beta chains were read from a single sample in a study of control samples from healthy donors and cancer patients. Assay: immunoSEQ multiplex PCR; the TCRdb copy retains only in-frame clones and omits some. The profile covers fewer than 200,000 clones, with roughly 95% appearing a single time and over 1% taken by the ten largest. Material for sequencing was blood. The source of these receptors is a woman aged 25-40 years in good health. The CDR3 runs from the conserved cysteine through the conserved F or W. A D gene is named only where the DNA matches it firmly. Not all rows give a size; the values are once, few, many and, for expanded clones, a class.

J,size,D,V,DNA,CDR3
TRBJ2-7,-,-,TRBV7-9,TGTGCCAGCAACCGAGGGACTCCTCCCTACGAGCAGTACTTC,CASNRGTPPYEQYF
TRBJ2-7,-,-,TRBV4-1,TGCGCCAGCAGCCAAGAAGCAGGCTACGAGCAGTACTTC,CASSQEAGYEQYF
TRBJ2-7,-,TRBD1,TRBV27,TGTGCCAGCAGTCCGGAGAAGGGACAGGTCCTACTCCAGCAGTACTTC,CASSPEKGQVLLQQYF
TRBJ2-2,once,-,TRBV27,TGTGCCAGCAGCCAAGGCACCGGGGAGCTGTTTTTT,CASSQGTGELFF
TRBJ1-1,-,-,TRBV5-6,TGTGCCAGCAGCTTGGTGCAGGGAAACACTGAAGCTTTCTTT,CASSLVQGNTEAFF
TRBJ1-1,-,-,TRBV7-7,TGTGCTAGCAGCCGCGACACGAACACTGAAGCTTTCTTT,CASSRDTNTEAFF
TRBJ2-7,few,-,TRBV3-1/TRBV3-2,TGTGCCAGCAGCCAAGAACCCGGGCCCTCCTACGAGCAGTACTTC,CASSQEPGPSYEQYF
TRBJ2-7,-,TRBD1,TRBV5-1,TGCGCCAGCACCTTGGGACAGGGGCTCTCCTACGAGCAGTACTTC,CASTLGQGLSYEQYF
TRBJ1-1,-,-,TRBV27,TGTGCCAGCAGTTTATCTAAATTGGGACTGACTTCGAACACTGAAGCTTTCTTT,CASSLSKLGLTSNTEAFF
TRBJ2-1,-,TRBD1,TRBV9,TGTGCCAGCAGCCGAACCGGGACAGAGACCAACAATGAGCAGTTCTTC,CASSRTGTETNNEQFF
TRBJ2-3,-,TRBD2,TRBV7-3,TGTGCCAGCAGCTTGACGACTAGCGGGGTTTTAGATACGCAGTATTTT,CASSLTTSGVLDTQYF
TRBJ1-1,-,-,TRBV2,TGTGCCATTAGAGAGACCCTTAACACTGAAGCTTTCTTT,CAIRETLNTEAFF
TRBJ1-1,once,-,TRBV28,TGTGCCAGCAACCAACTAGGGAACACTGAAGCTTTCTTT,CASNQLGNTEAFF